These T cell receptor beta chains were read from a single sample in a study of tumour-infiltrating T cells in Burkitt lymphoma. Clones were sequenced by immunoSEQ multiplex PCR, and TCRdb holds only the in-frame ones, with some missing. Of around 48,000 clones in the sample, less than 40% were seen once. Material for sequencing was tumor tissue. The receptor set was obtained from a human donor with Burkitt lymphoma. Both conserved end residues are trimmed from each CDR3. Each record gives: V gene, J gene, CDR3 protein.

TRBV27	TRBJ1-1	ASSLNGRSTEAF
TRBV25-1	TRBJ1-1	ASSEWGAEGTEAF
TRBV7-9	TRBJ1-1	ASSLQFGTEAF
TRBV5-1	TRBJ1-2	ASSEALGTANGYT
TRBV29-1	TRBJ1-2	SVPGTGRNGYT
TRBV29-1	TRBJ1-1	SGGAGNTEAF
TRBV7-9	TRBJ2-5	ASSPGQLTAETQY
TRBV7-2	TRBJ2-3	ASSRPPTPSTDTQY
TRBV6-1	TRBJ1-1	ASPRGLDTEAF
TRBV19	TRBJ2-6	ASSISGANVLT
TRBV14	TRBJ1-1	ASSQGRHTEAF
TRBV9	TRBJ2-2	ASSVRGPGELF
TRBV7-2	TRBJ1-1	ASSFGRATEAF
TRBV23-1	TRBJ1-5	ASSPPSTVTRQPQH
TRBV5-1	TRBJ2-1	ASSLAGGSSYNEQF
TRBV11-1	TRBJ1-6	ASSSGLSNSPLH
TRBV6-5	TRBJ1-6	ASSYSGTDSPLH
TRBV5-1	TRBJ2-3	ASSLGAAGTSGGPADTQY
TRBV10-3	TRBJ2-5	AIGGGETQY
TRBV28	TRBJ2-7	ASSLGGRATYEQY
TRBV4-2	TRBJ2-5	ASSQDLASGGQETQY
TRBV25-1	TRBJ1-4	ASTAREGEKLF
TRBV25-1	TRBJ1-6	ASKGGVGSPLH
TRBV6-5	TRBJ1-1	ASSWRRDIEAF
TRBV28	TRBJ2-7	ASRVGGQGYEQY
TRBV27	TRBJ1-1	ASSFSTVGGTEAF
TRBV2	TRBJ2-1	ASSERTSGGEQF
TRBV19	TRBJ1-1	ASSPREENTEAF
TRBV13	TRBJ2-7	ASSLDGSSYEQY
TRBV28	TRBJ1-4	ATADTDSNEKLF
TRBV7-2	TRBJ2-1	ASSPRTSVMDEQF
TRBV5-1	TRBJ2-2	ASSSTGTENTGELF
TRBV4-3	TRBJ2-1	ASSRTAGGLLGEQF
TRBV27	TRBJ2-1	ASSPFGGNLNEQF
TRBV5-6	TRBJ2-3	ASSSWDLVLDTQY
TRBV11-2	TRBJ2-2	ASRPDRFANTGELF
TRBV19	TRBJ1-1	ASRQDRNTEAF
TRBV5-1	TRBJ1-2	ASSLGRTGNSGYT
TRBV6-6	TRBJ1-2	ASSYQFGYT
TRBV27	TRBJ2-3	ASGPSGTDTQY
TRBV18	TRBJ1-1	ASCRDRGLGTEAF
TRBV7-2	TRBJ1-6	ASSPSGGVNSPLH
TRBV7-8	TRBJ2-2	ASSFLTSGGRATNTGELF
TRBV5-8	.	ASSLVGEGYEQY
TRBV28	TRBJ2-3	ASSRPSGGSTQY
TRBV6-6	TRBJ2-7	ASSQQDRAKQY
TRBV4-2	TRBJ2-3	ASSQELAGGTDTQY
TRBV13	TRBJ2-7	ASVEMRAASYEQY
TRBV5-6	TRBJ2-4	ASSSGTGVNIQY
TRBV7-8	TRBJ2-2	ASSLAAGELF
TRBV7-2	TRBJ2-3	ASRSSWGPTDTQY
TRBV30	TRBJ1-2	AWTRTPGLGYT
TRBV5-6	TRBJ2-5	ASSLVDRGGETQY
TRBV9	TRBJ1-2	ASSQLGQGVGDGYT
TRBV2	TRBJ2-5	ASRGRAGHQETQY
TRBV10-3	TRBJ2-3	AITEGSTDTQY